This T cell receptor (beta chain) comes out of a study of T cell responses to AZD1222 COVID-19 vaccine. Assay: immunoSEQ multiplex PCR; the TCRdb copy retains only in-frame clones and omits some. The repertoire holds about 140,000 clones, with 85% to 95% as singletons. Pooled in the analysis were second doses at about 4 or about 12 weeks. Trimming at V came to 6 bases and at J to 8 bases, leaving 9 bases not matched to a gene. This CDR3 spans 13 amino acids. CDR1 and CDR2 (germline): SGHNT, YENEEA. The receptor comes from an adult who received the AZD1222 COVID-19 vaccine. The source was peripheral blood, collected 28 days after the second AZD1222 dose. The rearrangement uses TRBV11-3 and TRBJ1-1; 7 bases match TRBD1. For the CDR3, the DNA is TGTGCCAGCAGGGAGAGGGGGACAGAAGAAGCTTTCTTT. It codes for CASRERGTEEAFF.